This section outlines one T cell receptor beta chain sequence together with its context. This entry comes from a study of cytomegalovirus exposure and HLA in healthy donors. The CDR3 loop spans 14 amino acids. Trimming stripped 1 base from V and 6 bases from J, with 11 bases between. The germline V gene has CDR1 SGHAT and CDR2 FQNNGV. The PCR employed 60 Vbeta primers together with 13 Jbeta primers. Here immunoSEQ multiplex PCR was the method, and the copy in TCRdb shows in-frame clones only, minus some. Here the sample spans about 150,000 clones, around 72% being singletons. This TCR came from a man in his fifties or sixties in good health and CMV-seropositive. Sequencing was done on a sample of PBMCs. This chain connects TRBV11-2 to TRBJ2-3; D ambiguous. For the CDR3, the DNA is TGTGCCAGCAGCTTAGTTTCGGTGGTGGATACGCAGTATTTT. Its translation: CASSLVSVVDTQYF.